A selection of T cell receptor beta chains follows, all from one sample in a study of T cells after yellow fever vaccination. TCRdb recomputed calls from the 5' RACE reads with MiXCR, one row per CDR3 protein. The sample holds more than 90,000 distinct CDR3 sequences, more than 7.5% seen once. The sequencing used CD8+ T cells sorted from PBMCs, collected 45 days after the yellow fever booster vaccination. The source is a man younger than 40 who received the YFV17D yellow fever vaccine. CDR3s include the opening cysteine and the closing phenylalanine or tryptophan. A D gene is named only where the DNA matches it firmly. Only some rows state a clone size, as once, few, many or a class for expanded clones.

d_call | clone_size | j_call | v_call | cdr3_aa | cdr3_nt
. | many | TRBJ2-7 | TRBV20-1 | CSARTPEGYEQYF | TGCAGTGCCAGAACCCCGGAGGGGTACGAGCAGTACTTC
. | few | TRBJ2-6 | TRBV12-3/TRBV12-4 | CASSPGGAGTLSSGANVLTF | TGTGCCAGCAGCCCTGGAGGGGCAGGGACCCTCAGCTCTGGGGCCAACGTCCTGACTTTC
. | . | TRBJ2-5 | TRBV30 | CAWSAPEQGKETQYF | TGTGCCTGGAGTGCCCCCGAGCAAGGGAAAGAGACCCAGTACTTC
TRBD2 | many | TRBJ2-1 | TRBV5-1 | CASSAPTSGSSYNEQFF | TGCGCCAGCAGCGCTCCGACTAGCGGGAGCTCCTACAATGAGCAGTTCTTC
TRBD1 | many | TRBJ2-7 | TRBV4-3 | CASSQDAGTASYEQYF | TGCGCCAGCAGCCAAGATGCCGGGACAGCTTCCTACGAGCAGTACTTC
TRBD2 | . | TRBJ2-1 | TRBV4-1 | CASSQQLADHNEQFF | TGCGCCAGCAGCCAACAACTAGCGGATCACAATGAGCAGTTCTTC
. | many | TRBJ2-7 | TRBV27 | CASTLRGGSYEQYF | TGTGCCAGCACCCTCCGCGGCGGGTCCTACGAGCAGTACTTC
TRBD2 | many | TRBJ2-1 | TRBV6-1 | CASSPTSGSVHEQFF | TGTGCCAGCAGCCCGACTAGCGGGAGTGTACATGAGCAGTTCTTC
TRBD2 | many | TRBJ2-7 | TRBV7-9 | CASSPPAGVYEQYF | TGTGCCAGCAGCCCGCCGGCGGGGGTCTACGAGCAGTACTTC
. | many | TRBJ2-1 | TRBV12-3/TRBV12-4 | CASTPILGKAGEQFF | TGTGCCAGCACCCCGATATTGGGGAAGGCAGGCGAGCAGTTCTTC
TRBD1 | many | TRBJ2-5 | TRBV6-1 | CASRQTGGWETQYF | TGTGCCAGCAGACAGACAGGGGGCTGGGAGACCCAGTACTTC
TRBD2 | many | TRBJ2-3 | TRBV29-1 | CSVRASGSTDTQYF | TGCAGCGTTCGTGCTAGCGGGAGCACAGATACGCAGTATTTT
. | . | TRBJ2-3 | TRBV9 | CTSSVGGMAAEDTQYF | TGTACCAGCAGCGTGGGCGGGATGGCGGCGGAAGATACGCAGTATTTT
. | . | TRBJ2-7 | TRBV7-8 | CASSLALEGAFYEQYF | TGTGCCAGCAGCTTAGCGCTGGAGGGAGCTTTCTACGAGCAGTACTTC
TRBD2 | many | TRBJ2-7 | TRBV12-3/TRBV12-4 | CASSYSGREYEQYF | TGTGCCAGCAGTTATAGCGGGAGAGAATACGAGCAGTACTTC
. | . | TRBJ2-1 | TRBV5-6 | CASSLVLRSHEQFF | TGTGCCAGCAGCTTGGTGCTGAGGAGCCATGAGCAGTTCTTC
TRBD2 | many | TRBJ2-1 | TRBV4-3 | CASSRSERLAGGNEQFF | TGCGCCAGCAGCCGTAGTGAACGACTAGCGGGAGGGAATGAGCAGTTCTTC
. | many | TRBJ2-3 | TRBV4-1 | CASSQVGGLTDTQYF | TGCGCCAGCAGCCAAGTTGGAGGTTTGACAGATACGCAGTATTTT
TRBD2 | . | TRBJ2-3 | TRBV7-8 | CASSLSRTSGTSTDTQYF | TGTGCCAGCAGCTTAAGTAGGACTAGCGGGACCAGCACAGATACGCAGTATTTT
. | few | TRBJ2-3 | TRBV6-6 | CASGSKDTQYF | TGTGCCAGCGGGAGTAAAGATACGCAGTATTTT
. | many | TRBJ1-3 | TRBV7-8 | CASSNSGEGYGNTIYF | TGTGCCAGCAGCAACTCCGGGGAGGGTTACGGAAACACCATATATTTT
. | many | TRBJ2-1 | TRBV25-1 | CASSELVSGSIGEQFF | TGTGCCAGCAGTGAATTGGTCTCCGGGAGTATCGGTGAGCAGTTCTTC
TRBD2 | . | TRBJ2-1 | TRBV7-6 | CASSPVGGRAINEQFF | TGTGCCAGCAGCCCAGTGGGCGGGAGGGCGATCAATGAGCAGTTCTTC
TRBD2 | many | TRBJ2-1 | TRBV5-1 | CASSLVLAGGHEQFF | TGCGCCAGCAGCTTGGTTCTAGCGGGAGGTCATGAGCAGTTCTTC
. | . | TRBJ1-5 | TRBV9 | CASRPGGPDSNQPQHF | TGTGCCAGCAGGCCCGGGGGACCCGATAGCAATCAGCCCCAGCATTTT
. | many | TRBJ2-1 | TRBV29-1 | CSVEGRGEQFF | TGCAGCGTTGAAGGGAGGGGTGAGCAGTTCTTC
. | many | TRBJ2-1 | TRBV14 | CASSQELLDEQFF | TGTGCCAGCAGCCAAGAGCTGTTGGATGAGCAGTTCTTC
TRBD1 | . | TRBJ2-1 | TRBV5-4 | CASSLGQGLGIEQFF | TGTGCCAGCAGCTTGGGACAGGGGCTAGGGATTGAGCAGTTCTTC
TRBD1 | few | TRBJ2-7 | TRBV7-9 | CASSEGQGSVYEQYF | TGTGCCAGCAGCGAGGGACAGGGAAGCGTCTACGAGCAGTACTTC
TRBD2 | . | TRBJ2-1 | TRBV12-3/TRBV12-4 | CAFSFVRSASGTYNEQFF | TGTGCCTTCAGTTTTGTTCGGTCGGCTAGCGGCACCTACAATGAGCAGTTCTTC
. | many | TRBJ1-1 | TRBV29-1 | CSVALGGTEAFF | TGCAGCGTTGCCCTCGGGGGCACTGAAGCTTTCTTT
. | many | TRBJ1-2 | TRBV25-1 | CASSHRLGPESYGYTF | TGTGCCAGCAGCCACAGGCTTGGGCCCGAGTCCTATGGCTACACCTTC
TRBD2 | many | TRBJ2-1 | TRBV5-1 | CASSRLGLADNEQFF | TGCGCCAGCAGCCGTTTGGGACTAGCGGACAATGAGCAGTTCTTC
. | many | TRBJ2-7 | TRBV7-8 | CASSAGATYEQYF | TGTGCCAGCAGCGCCGGAGCGACCTACGAGCAGTACTTC
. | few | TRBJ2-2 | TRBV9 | CASSPPGAQSTGELFF | TGTGCCAGCAGCCCCCCTGGGGCCCAGTCCACCGGGGAGCTGTTTTTT
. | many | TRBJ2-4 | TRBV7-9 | CASSPHGGNRGLNIQYF | TGTGCCAGCAGCCCCCATGGCGGAAACCGTGGGCTTAACATTCAGTACTTC
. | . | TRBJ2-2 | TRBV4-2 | CASSQDGDTGELFF | TGTGCCAGCAGCCAAGACGGGGACACCGGGGAGCTGTTTTTT
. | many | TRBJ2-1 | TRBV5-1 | CASSSPPPSSYNEQFF | TGCGCCAGCAGCTCCCCTCCCCCGAGCTCCTACAATGAGCAGTTCTTC
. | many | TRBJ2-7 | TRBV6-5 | CASSPRVSYEQYF | TGTGCCAGCAGCCCACGAGTCTCCTACGAGCAGTACTTC
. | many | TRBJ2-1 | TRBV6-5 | CASSLSRISGNEQFF | TGTGCCAGCAGTCTCTCGCGCATAAGCGGGAATGAGCAGTTCTTC